This T cell receptor (beta chain) was recovered during a study of control samples from healthy donors and cancer patients. The table lists this clone with a few counts. V gave up 0 bases and J gave up 5 bases, with 8 bases separating them. Germline CDR1 reads MNHEY; CDR2 reads SVGEGT. This CDR3 is built from 15 residues. TCRdb's table, derived via immunoSEQ multiplex PCR, lists solely in-frame clones and lacks some. The table includes more than 75,000 clones, about 90% detected once. Sample: PBMCs. J is TRBJ1-6 and V is TRBV6-2 or TRBV6-3, with D uncertain. The TCR sequence derives from a woman aged 60-75 years with head and neck cancer. CDR3 DNA: TGTGCCAGCAGTTACTCGCAGTTGAATAATTCACCCCTCCACTTT. Encoded protein: CASSYSQLNNSPLHF.